This TCR beta chain derives from a study of radiotherapy plus CTLA-4 blockade in lung cancer. The CDR3 length is 13 residues. Germline V gene data show CDR1 as SGHTA and CDR2 as FQGNSA. V lost 5 bases and J 5 bases, leaving 9 bases between the germline ends. The method was immunoSEQ multiplex PCR; TCRdb's version includes in-frame clones alone and lacks a portion of them. Among about 62,000 clones listed, approximately 75% were seen once. Study observations and caveats: Early blood T cell clone dynamics, with interferon-beta, were reported to best predict response.

This clone was counted a few times. Its antigen is unidentified. The V and J genes are TRBV7-2 and TRBJ2-2; possibly TRBD1 for D (5 bases). The sequencing here drew on peripheral blood, taken from a patient treated with radiotherapy plus ipilimumab. This TCR came from a human donor with non-small cell lung cancer who had a complete response to radiotherapy plus ipilimumab. Written as DNA, the CDR3 is TGTGCCAGCAGCCCTCAGGGTACCGGGGAGCTGTTTTTT. Its translation: CASSPQGTGELFF.